The entry below describes one T cell receptor (beta chain). What it recognizes is unknown. According to the study, TCR beta libraries were built with iRepertoire HTBI primers and CDR3-region Arm-PCR. Per the original methods: The samples yielded about 63 TRBV and around 14 TRBJ segments. TCRdb processed the multiplex PCR reads anew with MiXCR; each CDR3 protein has one entry. The authors' filters were not applied to this entry. Here the sample spans 550,000 to 650,000 distinct CDR3 sequences, about 16% being singletons. The CDR3 is 18 amino acids. Germline values: CDR1 PRHDT, CDR2 FYEKMQ (reference sequence). After removal of 5 bases from V and 8 bases from J, the junction contained 16 bases not matched to a gene. The sample belongs to a study of regulatory T cells in long-lasting Graves disease. This sample's time point: newly diagnosed GD, antithyroid drugs for less than 3 months. Isolated PBMC RNA provided the starting material for the TCR library.

Study results and limitations: Persistent cases favored TRBV28, TRBJ1-2 and TRBJ2-5.

These data also featured in a second study, about T cells in Graves' hyperthyroidism and ophthalmopathy. That report adds: RT-PCR in the first round (using the HTBI primer set) targeted the TCR CDR3.

This chain links TRBV13 with TRBJ2-1; 12 bases agree with TRBD1. This specimen was peripheral blood mononuclear cells (PBMCs), taken at new diagnosis, from a patient treated with antithyroid drugs. The origin of this receptor is a man between 18 and 35 years old with Graves disease. This CDR3 reads CASSPRWKGQGAGDEQFF. The CDR3 DNA is TGTGCCAGCAGCCCCCGTTGGAAGGGACAGGGGGCAGGTGATGAGCAGTTCTTC.